The 27 T cell receptor beta chains presented below share a single source sample, sequenced in a study of cytotoxic CD8 clonotypes in ibrutinib-treated CLL. Some clones are missing from TCRdb's copy, which holds only in-frame ones; the method was immunoSEQ multiplex PCR. The sample includes a few hundred thousand clones, 70% of them seen just once. The sequencing here drew on PBMCs, taken after 24 months of ibrutinib treatment. These receptors all come from a human donor with chronic lymphocytic leukemia.

This clone was seen more than once but under ten times. V usage is TRBV2 and J usage is TRBJ1-2, with D hard to call. Germline loops: CDR1 SNHLY, CDR2 FYNNEI. Trimming cost V 7 bases and J 7 bases, with 19 bases left between them. This CDR3 spans 14 amino acids. The CDR3 region has the DNA TGTGCCAGCACTTACCTAACCCAGAAGGGTGGCTACACCTTC. Protein sequence: CASTYLTQKGGYTF.

This clone came up once. This chain's CDR3 is CATTSGIDADTQYF. Written as DNA, the CDR3 is TGTGCCACGACTAGCGGGATTGATGCAGATACGCAGTATTTT. This rearrangement joins TRBV27 to TRBJ2-3, with 11 bases lining up with TRBD2. Looked up from germline, CDR1 is MNHEY and CDR2 is SMNVEV (reference sequence). With V trimmed by 10 bases and J by 4 bases, 7 bases remained unmatched. The CDR3 loop spans 14 amino acids.

The genes are TRBV5-3 and TRBJ2-7; the match to TRBD1 covers 7 bases. TRBV5-3 is known as an ORF, though its function is uncertain. This CDR3 comprises 14 residues. V gave up 9 bases and J gave up 2 bases; unmatched junction bases: 11. This CDR3 is CAIASGTVTYEQYF. The CDR3 nucleotides are TGTGCCATCGCGTCGGGGACAGTTACCTACGAGCAGTACTTC.

The J gene is TRBJ1-4, the V gene TRBV28; D not resolved. Germline V gene lookup returns CDR1 MDHEN and CDR2 SYDVKM. CDR3 length: 12 amino acids. The germline V and J ends were trimmed by 4 bases and 13 bases, with 13 bases remaining between them. This CDR3 is CASSSRGVRLFF. The CDR3 coding sequence is TGTGCCAGCAGTTCCCGTGGGGTAAGACTGTTTTTT.

V usage is TRBV5-4 and J usage is TRBJ1-1; 11 nucleotides align to TRBD1. This CDR3 comprises 15 residues. J was trimmed by 11 bases and V by 0 bases; bases with no gene match: 9. The germline gives CDR1 SGHNT, CDR2 YYREEE (reference sequence). The CDR3, as DNA: TGTGCCAGCAGCTTGGAGGTGGGACAGGGGGGAGAGGCTTTCTTT. This sequence encodes CASSLEVGQGGEAFF.

This clone has a single count. V gene TRBV19 combines with J gene TRBJ2-6; 9 positions match TRBD1. V was pared by 6 bases and J by 2 bases, with 8 bases of the junction left unmatched. The CDR3 extends over 17 amino acids. Germline CDR1 LNHDA, CDR2 SQIVND (reference sequence). CDR3 protein: CASSQGTGTAGANVLTF. CDR3 nucleotides: TGTGCCAGTAGCCAGGGGACAGGGACTGCTGGGGCCAACGTCCTGACTTTC.

The gene calls are TRBV9 and TRBJ1-2; D uncertain. Germline V gives CDR1 SGDLS, CDR2 YYNGEE. The V end lost 3 bases, the J end lost 8 bases, and 17 bases lay between the germline ends. The CDR3 sequence is 14 residues long. CDR3 nucleotides: TGTGCCAGCAGCGACGAGGGTGGTGGATACGGCTACACCTTC. Residues: CASSDEGGGYGYTF.

The chain links TRBV27 to TRBJ2-4, with D possibly being TRBD2 (6 bases). CDR3 length: 14 amino acids. Trimming cost V 5 bases and J 0 bases, with 8 bases left between them. CDR1 is MNHEY and CDR2 is SMNVEV in the germline V gene (reference sequence). The CDR3 region has the DNA TGTGCCAGCAGTGGGACTGTAGCCAAAAACATTCAGTACTTC. Translated, it gives CASSGTVAKNIQYF.

The chain uses TRBV7-3 and TRBJ1-1; TRBD1 aligns across 7 bases. In germline, CDR1 is SGHTA, CDR2 FQGTGA. V dropped 2 bases and J dropped 8; count of bases not matched to a gene: 2. The CDR3 has 12 residues. The CDR3, as DNA: TGTGCCAGCAGCTTAGGACAGGCGGAAGCTTTCTTT. Residues: CASSLGQAEAFF.

The rearrangement uses TRBV6-6 and TRBJ2-5, with a weak D call TRBD1 (5 bases). The germline CDR1 and CDR2 sequences are MNHNY and SVGAGI (reference sequence). The CDR3 is 14 residues long. V dropped 0 bases and J dropped 3 bases, with 8 bases sitting between them. The CDR3 here is CASSYSRTKETQYF. Here the CDR3 DNA reads TGTGCCAGCAGTTACTCTCGGACAAAAGAGACCCAGTACTTC.

This clone has just one count. This chain links TRBV25-1 with TRBJ2-7, with D tentatively TRBD1 or TRBD2 (6 bases each). From germline, CDR1 is MGHDK and CDR2 SYGVNS. V lost 6 bases, J lost 2 bases, and 20 bases lay in between. The CDR3 sequence is 16 residues long. The CDR3 region is CASSDGGGFNAYEQYF. As DNA, the CDR3 is TGTGCCAGCAGCGATGGAGGGGGTTTCAACGCCTACGAGCAGTACTTC.

The J gene is TRBJ2-3, the V gene TRBV2; 10 bases map to TRBD2. The CDR3 spans 16 residues. V lost 2 bases and J lost 3; bases outside the gene matches: 5. Germline V gene lookup returns CDR1 SNHLY and CDR2 FYNNEI. CDR3: CASSESPSGSTDTQYF. The CDR3 DNA reads TGTGCCAGCAGTGAAAGCCCTAGCGGGAGTACAGATACGCAGTATTTT.

The V gene is TRBV4-1, the J gene TRBJ2-7; 9 bases map to TRBD2. From germline, CDR1 is MGHRA and CDR2 YSYEKL. This CDR3 comprises 16 residues. V gave up 0 bases and J gave up 7 bases; unmatched junction bases: 10. The CDR3 sequence: CASSQETSGAPIEQYF. Here the CDR3 DNA reads TGCGCCAGCAGCCAAGAGACTAGCGGAGCCCCTATAGAGCAGTACTTC.

V is TRBV10-2 and J is TRBJ1-1; D possibly corresponds to TRBD1 (6 bases). V was pared by 7 bases and J by 8 bases, with 17 bases between. Per germline, CDR1 WSHSY and CDR2 SAAADI. This CDR3 contains 13 residues. CDR3 sequence reads: CASMGEGGTEAFF. The CDR3 bases are TGCGCCAGCATGGGGGAAGGGGGGACGGAAGCTTTCTTT.

The gene calls are TRBV7-9 and TRBJ2-2, with TRBD1 matching 9 bases. The CDR3 loop spans 18 amino acids. The germline CDR1 and CDR2 sequences are SEHNR and FQNEAQ (reference sequence). V lost 2 bases and J lost 6; bases outside the gene matches: 13. The CDR3 here is CASSLPPLQGAIPGELFF. In DNA form, the CDR3 reads TGTGCCAGCAGCTTACCACCGTTACAGGGGGCGATCCCCGGGGAGCTGTTTTTT.

The chain links TRBV7-9 to TRBJ2-1, with 10 bases aligning to TRBD1. The CDR3 totals 16 residues. Per germline, CDR1 SEHNR and CDR2 FQNEAQ (reference sequence). Trimming cost V 5 bases and J 7 bases; bases outside gene matches: 11. The CDR3 spells CASSLNVGQGLNEQFF. In DNA form, the CDR3 reads TGTGCCAGCAGCCTTAATGTGGGACAGGGGTTAAATGAGCAGTTCTTC.

The chain links TRBV2 to TRBJ2-2; TRBD2 agrees at 8 bases. Germline CDR1 and CDR2: SNHLY and FYNNEI. This CDR3 has 15 residues. J gave up 0 bases and V 7 bases, and 4 bases lay outside the gene matches. The CDR3, as DNA: TGTGCCAGCACCCTAGCGGGCACGAACACCGGGGAGCTGTTTTTT. Translating gives CASTLAGTNTGELFF.

The chain employs TRBV28 and TRBJ1-4, with 7 bases identical to TRBD1. With V trimmed by 5 bases and J by 2 bases, 8 bases remained unmatched. The germline V gene has CDR1 MDHEN and CDR2 SYDVKM. There are 16 residues in the CDR3. In DNA, the CDR3 is TGTGCCAGCAGTGAACGACAGGGAGGCACTAATGAAAAACTGTTTTTT. This encodes CASSERQGGTNEKLFF.

This chain connects TRBV12-5 to TRBJ2-2; 7 nucleotides align to TRBD2. CDR1 and CDR2 from the germline V gene are LGHNT and FRNRAP. Losses at the gene ends were 3 bases for V and 7 bases for J; bases not matched to a gene: 5. The CDR3 is 14 amino acids. CDR3 DNA sequence: TGTGCTAGTGGTTTAGGCGGGAGTATCGGGGAGCTGTTTTTT. This codes for CASGLGGSIGELFF.

The chain employs TRBV9 and TRBJ2-7, with D tentatively TRBD1 (7 bases). The CDR3 spans 14 residues. The germline CDR1 and CDR2 sequences are SGDLS and YYNGEE. Trimming stripped 4 bases from V and 2 bases from J, with 13 bases between. CDR3 DNA sequence: TGTGCCAGCAGCCTCGCAGGGGGGCCCTACGAGCAGTACTTC. Amino acids: CASSLAGGPYEQYF.

The chain uses TRBV7-9 and TRBJ2-7, with a possible D match to TRBD2 (5 bases). CDR1 SEHNR and CDR2 FQNEAQ come from the germline V gene (reference sequence). Deletions cut 1 base from V and 0 bases from J, with 7 bases between. This CDR3 comprises 14 residues. The CDR3 DNA reads TGTGCCAGCAGCTTAGTGGACTTCTCCTACGAGCAGTACTTC. It is translated as CASSLVDFSYEQYF.

This chain links TRBV27 with TRBJ2-7; D may correspond to TRBD1 or TRBD2 (5 bases each). The CDR3 is 13 amino acids. Trimming removed 5 bases at V and 5 bases at J, with 13 bases between. Germline CDR1 and CDR2: MNHEY and SMNVEV (reference sequence). CDR3 nucleotide sequence: TGTGCCAGCAGTCCGGGACGGAAGAACGAGCAGTACTTC. Amino acid sequence: CASSPGRKNEQYF.

The chain is built from TRBV7-2 and TRBJ2-5; D is tentatively TRBD1 or TRBD2 (5 bases each). Germline V gene lookup returns CDR1 SGHTA and CDR2 FQGNSA. CDR3 length: 14 amino acids. V was clipped by 6 bases and J by 5 bases, with 16 bases between them. In nucleotides, the CDR3 is TGTGCCAGCAGTCCAATGTTGGGGGAGGAGACCCAGTACTTC. It codes for CASSPMLGEETQYF.

The chain employs TRBV6-1 and TRBJ2-2; the D gene could be TRBD1 or TRBD2 (6 bases each). The V gene lost 8 bases and the J gene lost 6 bases, with 16 bases spanning the gap. Germline CDR1 reads MNHNS; CDR2 reads SASEGT. This CDR3 has 14 amino acids. This CDR3 is CASCQEGVAGELFF. In DNA, the CDR3 is TGTGCCAGCTGTCAGGAGGGGGTGGCCGGGGAGCTGTTTTTT.

The V call is TRBV2, the J call TRBJ2-5; 7 positions agree with TRBD2. The CDR3 covers 16 residues. Germline V gene data show CDR1 as SNHLY and CDR2 as FYNNEI. V was clipped by 2 bases and J by 4 bases; unmatched bases: 10. The CDR3 region has the DNA TGTGCCAGCAGTGAACCGCCGTGGGTAGCGGGAGAGACCCAGTACTTC. Translating gives CASSEPPWVAGETQYF.

The chain uses TRBV5-1 and TRBJ2-7; TRBD2 is a possible D gene (5 bases). There are 16 residues in the CDR3. CDR1 is SGHRS and CDR2 is YFSETQ in the germline V gene. Trimming shortened V by 0 bases and J by 0 bases, and 13 bases separated the two germline ends. The CDR3 nucleotides read TGCGCCAGCAGCTTGGACCTACTAGGTACCTCCTACGAGCAGTACTTC. Protein: CASSLDLLGTSYEQYF. The full variable domain, completed using reference TRBV5-1 and TRBJ2-7, is KAGVTQTPRYLIKTRGQQVTLSCSPISGHRSVSWYQQTPGQGLQFLFEYFSETQRNKGNFPGRFSGRQFSNSRSEMNVSTLELGDSALYLCASSLDLLGTSYEQYFGPGTRLTVT.

The rearrangement links TRBV18 to TRBJ1-2; possibly TRBD1 for D (5 bases). Germline V gene data show CDR1 as KGHSH and CDR2 as LQKENI. CDR3 length: 12 residues. Deletions cut 2 bases from V and 10 bases from J, with 11 bases between. CDR3 amino acids: CASSPSVGTYTF. CDR3 nucleotide sequence: TGTGCCAGCTCACCAAGTGTTGGGACCTACACCTTC.